This T cell receptor beta chain comes out of a study of blood T cell repertoires in COVID-19. In the study overall: Nucleic acid was either cDNA or gDNA, and it came from T cells, B-cell-depleted T cells, or PBMCs.

In the original workflow: Estimation of nucleated cell counts was performed using reference gene primer amplification. TCRdb's table, derived via immunoSEQ multiplex PCR, lists solely in-frame clones and lacks some. V and J calls plus clone size are reproduced from that table; the DNA served to infer D and trimming. The sample lists 150,000 to 190,000 clones; around 85% were seen once. This clone was seen only once. The CDR3 runs 15 residues. V was shortened by 1 base and J by 2 bases, with 11 bases between the two germline ends. The germline CDR1 and CDR2 sequences are MNHNS and SASEGT. V gene TRBV6-1 combines with J gene TRBJ1-2; D possibly corresponds to TRBD1 (6 bases). Sequences were obtained from peripheral blood. This clonotype was obtained from a woman between 65 and 79 years old with acute or convalescent COVID-19. The CDR3 protein is CASSEEGGRNYGYTF. CDR3 coding DNA: TGTGCCAGCAGTGAAGAGGGGGGGAGGAACTATGGCTACACCTTC.